The clone carrying this T cell receptor (beta chain) has at least ten counts. Its antigen is undetermined. CDR1 is LNHDA and CDR2 is SQIVND in the germline V gene (reference sequence). CDR3 length equals 13 residues. With 7 bases removed from V and 5 bases from J, the gap between germline ends came to 14 bases. This record belongs to a study of beta chain features in type 1 diabetes. Expressed TCRB transcripts were sequenced after all isolated RNA was converted to cDNA. Method: immunoSEQ multiplex PCR; TCRdb's copy keeps in-frame clones and lacks some. The sample holds around 140,000 clones, approximately 9% seen once. Notes on the study in general: Within each of all four CD4+ subsets, Type 1 diabetes patients had TCRB CDR3s that were moderately but significantly shorter. In cDNA sequencing, cells with high TCR expression could be over-represented.

The sequenced sample consisted of central memory CD4+ T cells from blood. The clonotype comes from a man aged 25-45 years with type 1 diabetes. The chain combines TRBV19 with TRBJ1-1; TRBD1 might be the D (5 bases). The CDR3 nucleotides read TGTGCCAGTACCCCCCGGGGGAGGACTGAAGCTTTCTTT. Protein sequence: CASTPRGRTEAFF.